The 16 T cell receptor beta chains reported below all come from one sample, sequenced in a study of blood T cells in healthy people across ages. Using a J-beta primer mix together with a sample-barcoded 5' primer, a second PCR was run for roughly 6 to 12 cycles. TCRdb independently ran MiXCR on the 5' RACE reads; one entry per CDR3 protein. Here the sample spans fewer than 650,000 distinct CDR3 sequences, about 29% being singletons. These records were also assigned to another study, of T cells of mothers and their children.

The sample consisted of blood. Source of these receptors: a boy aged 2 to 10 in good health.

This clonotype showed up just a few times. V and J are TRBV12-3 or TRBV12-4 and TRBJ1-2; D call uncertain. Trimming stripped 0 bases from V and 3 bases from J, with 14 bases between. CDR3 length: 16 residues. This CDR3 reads CASSLADGAMDYGYTF. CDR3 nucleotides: TGTGCCAGCAGTTTAGCTGACGGAGCAATGGACTATGGCTACACCTTC.

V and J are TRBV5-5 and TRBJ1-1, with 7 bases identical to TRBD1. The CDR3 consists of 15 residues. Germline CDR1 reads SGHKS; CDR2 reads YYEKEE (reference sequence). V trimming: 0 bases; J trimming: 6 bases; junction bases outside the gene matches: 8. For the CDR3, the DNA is TGTGCCAGCAGCTTGGGGGATAGACAGGGCCCTGAAGCTTTCTTT. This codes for CASSLGDRQGPEAFF.

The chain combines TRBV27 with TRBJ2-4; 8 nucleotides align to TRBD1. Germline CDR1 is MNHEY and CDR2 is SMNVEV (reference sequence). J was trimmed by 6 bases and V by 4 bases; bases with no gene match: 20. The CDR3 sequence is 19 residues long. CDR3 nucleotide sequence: TGTGCCAGCAGTTCGCTAAATTCGAACGACAGGGGTGAGAGAAACATTCAGTACTTC. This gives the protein CASSSLNSNDRGERNIQYF.

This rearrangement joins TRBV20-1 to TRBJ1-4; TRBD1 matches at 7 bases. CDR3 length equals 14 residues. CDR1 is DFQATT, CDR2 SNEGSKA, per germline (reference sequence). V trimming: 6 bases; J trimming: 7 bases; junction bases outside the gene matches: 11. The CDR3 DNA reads TGCAGTGCCAATCCGGGACAGCTACGTGAAAAACTGTTTTTT. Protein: CSANPGQLREKLFF.

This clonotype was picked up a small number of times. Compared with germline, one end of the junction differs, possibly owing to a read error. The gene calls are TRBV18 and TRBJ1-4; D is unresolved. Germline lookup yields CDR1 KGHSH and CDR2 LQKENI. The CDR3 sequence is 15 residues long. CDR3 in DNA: TGTGCCAGCTCACCAGTACCTTATGGAGGTGAAAAACTGGTTTTT. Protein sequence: CASSPVPYGGEKLVF.

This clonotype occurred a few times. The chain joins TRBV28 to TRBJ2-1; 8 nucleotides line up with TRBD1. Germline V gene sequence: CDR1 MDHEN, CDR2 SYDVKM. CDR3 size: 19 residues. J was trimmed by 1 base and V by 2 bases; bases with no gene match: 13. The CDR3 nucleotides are TGTGCCAGCAGTTTAGGACTTTCACGGACAGGGCCGTCCTACAATGAGCAGTTCTTC. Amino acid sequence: CASSLGLSRTGPSYNEQFF.

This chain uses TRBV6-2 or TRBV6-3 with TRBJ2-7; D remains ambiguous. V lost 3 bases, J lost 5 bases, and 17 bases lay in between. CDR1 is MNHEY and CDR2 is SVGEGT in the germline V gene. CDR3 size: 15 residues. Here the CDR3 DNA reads TGTGCCAGCAGTTATCTGGTTCGTAATAATGACGAGCAGTACTTC. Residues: CASSYLVRNNDEQYF.

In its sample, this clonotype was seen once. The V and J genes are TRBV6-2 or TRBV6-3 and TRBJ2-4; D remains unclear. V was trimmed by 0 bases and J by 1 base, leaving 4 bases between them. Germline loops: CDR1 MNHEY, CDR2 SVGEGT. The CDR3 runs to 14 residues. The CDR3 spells CASSYSEAKNIQYF. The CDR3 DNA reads TGTGCCAGCAGTTACTCAGAGGCCAAAAACATTCAGTACTTC.

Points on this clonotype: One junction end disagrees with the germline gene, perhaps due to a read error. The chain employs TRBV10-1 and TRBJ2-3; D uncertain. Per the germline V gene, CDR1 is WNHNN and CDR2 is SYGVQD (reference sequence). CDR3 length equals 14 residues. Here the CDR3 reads CANSEATAADTQYF. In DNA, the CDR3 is TGCGCCAACAGTGAGGCCACAGCCGCAGATACGCAGTATTTT.

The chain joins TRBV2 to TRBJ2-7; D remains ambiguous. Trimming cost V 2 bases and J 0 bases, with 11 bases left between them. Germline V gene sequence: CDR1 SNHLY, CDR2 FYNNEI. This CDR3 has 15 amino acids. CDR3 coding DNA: TGTGCCAGCAGTGAAATTTCGGTGAGCTCCTACGAGCAGTACTTC. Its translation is CASSEISVSSYEQYF.

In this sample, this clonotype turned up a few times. This CDR3 reads CASSESRGGQYF. CDR3 sequence (DNA): TGTGCCAGCAGTGAATCCCGAGGGGGGCAGTATTTT. The chain joins TRBV2 to TRBJ2-3; tentatively, D is TRBD1 (6 bases). The CDR3 extends over 12 amino acids. Trimming shortened V by 2 bases and J by 11 bases, and 11 bases separated the two germline ends. Germline V gives CDR1 SNHLY, CDR2 FYNNEI.

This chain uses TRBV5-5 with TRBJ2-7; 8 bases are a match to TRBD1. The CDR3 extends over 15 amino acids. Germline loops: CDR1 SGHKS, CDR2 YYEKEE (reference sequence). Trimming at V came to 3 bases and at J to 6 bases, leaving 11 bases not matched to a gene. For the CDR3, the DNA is TGTGCCAGCAGCTCGGGGACAGGCGCACCCCTCGAGCAGTACTTC. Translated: CASSSGTGAPLEQYF. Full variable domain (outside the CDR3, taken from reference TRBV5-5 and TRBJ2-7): DAGVTQSPTHLIKTRGQQVTLRCSPISGHKSVSWYQQVLGQGPQFIFQYYEKEERGRGNFPDRFSARQFPNYSSELNVNALLLGDSALYLCASSSGTGAPLEQYFGPGTRLTVT.

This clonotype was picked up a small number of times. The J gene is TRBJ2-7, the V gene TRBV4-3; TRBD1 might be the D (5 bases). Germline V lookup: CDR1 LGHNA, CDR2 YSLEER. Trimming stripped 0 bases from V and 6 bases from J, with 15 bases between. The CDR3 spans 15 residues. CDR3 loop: CASSQDRGKGAEQYF. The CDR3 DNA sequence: TGCGCCAGCAGCCAAGATCGAGGTAAAGGGGCCGAGCAGTACTTC.

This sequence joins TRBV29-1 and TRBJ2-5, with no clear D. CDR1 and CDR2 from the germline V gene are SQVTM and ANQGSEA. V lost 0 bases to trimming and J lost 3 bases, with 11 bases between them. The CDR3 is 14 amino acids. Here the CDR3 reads CSVEDRNIKETQYF. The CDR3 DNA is TGCAGCGTTGAAGATCGGAACATCAAAGAGACCCAGTACTTC.

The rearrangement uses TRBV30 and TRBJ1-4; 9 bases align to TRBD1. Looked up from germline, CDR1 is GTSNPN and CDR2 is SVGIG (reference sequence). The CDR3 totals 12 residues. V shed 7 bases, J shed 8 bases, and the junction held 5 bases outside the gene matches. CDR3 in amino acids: CALNRGREKLFF. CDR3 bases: TGTGCCTTAAACAGGGGGCGAGAAAAACTGTTTTTT.

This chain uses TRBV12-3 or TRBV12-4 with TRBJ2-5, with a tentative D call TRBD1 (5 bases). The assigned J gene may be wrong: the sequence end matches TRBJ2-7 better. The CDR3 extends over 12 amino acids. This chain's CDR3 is CASRVGLYEQYF. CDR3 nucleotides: TGTGCCAGCAGGGTGGGGCTATACGAGCAGTACTTC.